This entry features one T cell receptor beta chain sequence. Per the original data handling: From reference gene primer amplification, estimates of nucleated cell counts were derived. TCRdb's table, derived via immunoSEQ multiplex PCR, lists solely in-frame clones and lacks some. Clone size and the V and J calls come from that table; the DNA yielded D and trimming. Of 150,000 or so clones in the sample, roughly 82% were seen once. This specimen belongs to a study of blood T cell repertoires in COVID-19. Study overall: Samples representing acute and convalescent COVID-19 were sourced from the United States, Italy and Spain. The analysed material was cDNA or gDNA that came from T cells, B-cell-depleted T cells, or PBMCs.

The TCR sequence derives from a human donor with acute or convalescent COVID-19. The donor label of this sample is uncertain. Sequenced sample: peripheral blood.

CDR3 loop: CASSQESQGKGGYTF. CDR3 in DNA: TGTGCCAGCAGCCAAGAGTCACAGGGGAAGGGAGGCTACACCTTC. The chain uses TRBV3-1 (or the pseudogene TRBV3-2) and TRBJ1-2; 7 positions agree with TRBD1. Germline CDR1 and CDR2: LGHDT and YNNKEL (reference sequence). V lost 0 bases and J lost 8; bases outside the gene matches: 9. The CDR3 has 15 amino acids.